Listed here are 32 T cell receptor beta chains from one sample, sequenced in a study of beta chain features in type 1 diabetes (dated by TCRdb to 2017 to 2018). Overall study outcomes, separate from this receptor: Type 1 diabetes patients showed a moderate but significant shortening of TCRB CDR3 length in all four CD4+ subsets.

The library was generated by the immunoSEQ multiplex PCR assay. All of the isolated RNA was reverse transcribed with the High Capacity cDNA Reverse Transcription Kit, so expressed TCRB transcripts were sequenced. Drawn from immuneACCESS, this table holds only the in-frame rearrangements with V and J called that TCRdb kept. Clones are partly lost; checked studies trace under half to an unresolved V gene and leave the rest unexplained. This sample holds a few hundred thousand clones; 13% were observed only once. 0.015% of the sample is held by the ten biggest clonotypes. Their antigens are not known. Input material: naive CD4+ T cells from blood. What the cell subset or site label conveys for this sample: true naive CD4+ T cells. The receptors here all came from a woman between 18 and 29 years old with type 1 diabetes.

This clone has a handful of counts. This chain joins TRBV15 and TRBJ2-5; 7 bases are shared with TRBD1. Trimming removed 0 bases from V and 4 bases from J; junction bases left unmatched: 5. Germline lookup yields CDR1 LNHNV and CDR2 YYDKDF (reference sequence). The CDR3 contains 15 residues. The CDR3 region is CATSREVAGGETQYF. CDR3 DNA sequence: TGTGCCACCAGCAGAGAAGTGGCAGGGGGAGAGACCCAGTACTTC. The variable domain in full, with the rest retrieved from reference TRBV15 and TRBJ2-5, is DAMVIQNPRYQVTQFGKPVTLSCSQTLNHNVMYWYQQKSSQAPKLLFHYYDKDFNNEADTPDNFQSRRPNTSFCFLDIRSPGLGDTAMYLCATSREVAGGETQYFGPGTRLLVL.

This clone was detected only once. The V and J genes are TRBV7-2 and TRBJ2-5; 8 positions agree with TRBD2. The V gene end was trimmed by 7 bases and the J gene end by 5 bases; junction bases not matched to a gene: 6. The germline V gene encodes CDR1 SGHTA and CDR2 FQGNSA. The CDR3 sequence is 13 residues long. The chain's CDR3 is CASNKAGVETQYF. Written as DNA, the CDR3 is TGTGCCAGCAACAAAGCGGGAGTCGAGACCCAGTACTTC.

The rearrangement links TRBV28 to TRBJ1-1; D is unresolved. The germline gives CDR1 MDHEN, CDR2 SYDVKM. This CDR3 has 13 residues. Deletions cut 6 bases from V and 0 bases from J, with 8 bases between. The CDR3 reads CASRESMNTEAFF. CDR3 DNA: TGTGCCAGCAGAGAGTCCATGAACACTGAAGCTTTCTTT.

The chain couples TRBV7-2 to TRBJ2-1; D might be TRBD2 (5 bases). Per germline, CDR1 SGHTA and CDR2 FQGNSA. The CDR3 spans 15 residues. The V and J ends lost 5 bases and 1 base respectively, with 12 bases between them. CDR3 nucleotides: TGTGCCAGCAGCCCCGCCGGGGTATCCTACAATGAGCAGTTCTTC. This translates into CASSPAGVSYNEQFF.

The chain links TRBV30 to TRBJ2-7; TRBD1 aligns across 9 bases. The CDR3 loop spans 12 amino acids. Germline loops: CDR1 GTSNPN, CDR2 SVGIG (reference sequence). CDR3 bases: TGTGCCTGGAGTCCTACCTCCGGGACAGGGAACGTC. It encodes CAWSPTSGTGNV.

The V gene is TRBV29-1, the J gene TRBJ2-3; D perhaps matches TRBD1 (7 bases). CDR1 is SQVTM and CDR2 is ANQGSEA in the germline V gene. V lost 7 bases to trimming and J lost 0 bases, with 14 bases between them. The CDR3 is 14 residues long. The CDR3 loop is CSGGGQASTDTQYF. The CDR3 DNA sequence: TGCAGCGGGGGAGGACAGGCGAGCACAGATACGCAGTATTTT.

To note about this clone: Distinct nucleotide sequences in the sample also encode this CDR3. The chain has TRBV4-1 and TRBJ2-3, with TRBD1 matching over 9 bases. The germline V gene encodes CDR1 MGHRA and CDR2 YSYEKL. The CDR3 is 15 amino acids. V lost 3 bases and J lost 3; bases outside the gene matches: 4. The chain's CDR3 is CASSQGDRVTDTQYF. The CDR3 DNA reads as TGCGCCAGCAGCCAGGGGGACAGGGTAACAGATACGCAGTATTTT.

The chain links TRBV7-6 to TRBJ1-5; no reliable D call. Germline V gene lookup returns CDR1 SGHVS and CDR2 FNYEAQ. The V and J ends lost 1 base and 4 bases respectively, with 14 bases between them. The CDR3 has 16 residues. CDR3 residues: CASSLGLHSPNQPQHF. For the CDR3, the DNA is TGTGCCAGCAGCTTAGGGCTTCACAGCCCAAATCAGCCCCAGCATTTT.

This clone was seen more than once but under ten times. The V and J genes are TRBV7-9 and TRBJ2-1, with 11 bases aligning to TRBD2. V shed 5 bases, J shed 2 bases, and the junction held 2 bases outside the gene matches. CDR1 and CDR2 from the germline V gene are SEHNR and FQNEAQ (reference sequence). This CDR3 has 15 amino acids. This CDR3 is CASSGSGRAYNEQFF. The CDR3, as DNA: TGTGCCAGCAGCGGTAGCGGGAGGGCCTACAATGAGCAGTTCTTC.

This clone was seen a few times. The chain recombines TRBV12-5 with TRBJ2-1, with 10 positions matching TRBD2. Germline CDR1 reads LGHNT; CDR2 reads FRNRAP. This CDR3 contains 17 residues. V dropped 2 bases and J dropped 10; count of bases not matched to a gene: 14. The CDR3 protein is CASGLLIAGGGRSEQFF. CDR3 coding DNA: TGTGCTAGTGGTTTGTTAATAGCGGGAGGAGGTAGGTCGGAGCAGTTCTTC.

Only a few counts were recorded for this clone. The CDR3, as DNA: TGTGCCAGCAGCCCAGGTCCCCCGGCTGGCTACACCTTC. Translated: CASSPGPPAGYTF. The chain recombines TRBV7-3 with TRBJ1-2, with D unresolved. This CDR3 region has 13 residues. Germline CDR1 and CDR2: SGHTA and FQGTGA. Trimming took off 5 bases at V and 7 bases at J, with 14 bases between the two ends.

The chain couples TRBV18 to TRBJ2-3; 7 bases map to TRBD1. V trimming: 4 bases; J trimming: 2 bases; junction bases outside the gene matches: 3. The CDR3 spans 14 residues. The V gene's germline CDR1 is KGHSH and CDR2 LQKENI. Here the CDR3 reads CASSQGAPTDTQYF. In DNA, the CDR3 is TGTGCCAGCTCACAGGGGGCGCCCACAGATACGCAGTATTTT.

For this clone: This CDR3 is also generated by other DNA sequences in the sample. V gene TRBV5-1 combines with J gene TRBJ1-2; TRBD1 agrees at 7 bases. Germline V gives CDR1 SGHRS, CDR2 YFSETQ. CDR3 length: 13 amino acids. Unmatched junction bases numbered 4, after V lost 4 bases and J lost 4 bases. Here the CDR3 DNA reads TGCGCCAGCAGCCTGGACAGGACCTATGGCTACACCTTC. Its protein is CASSLDRTYGYTF. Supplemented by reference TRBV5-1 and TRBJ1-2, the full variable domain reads KAGVTQTPRYLIKTRGQQVTLSCSPISGHRSVSWYQQTPGQGLQFLFEYFSETQRNKGNFPGRFSGRQFSNSRSEMNVSTLELGDSALYLCASSLDRTYGYTFGSGTRLTVV.

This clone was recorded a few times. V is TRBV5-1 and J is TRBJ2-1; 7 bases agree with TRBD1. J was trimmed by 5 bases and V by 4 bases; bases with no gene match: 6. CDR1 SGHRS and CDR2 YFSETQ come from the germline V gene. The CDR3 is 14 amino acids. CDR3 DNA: TGCGCCAGCAGCACCCGGACAGGACACAATGAGCAGTTCTTC. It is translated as CASSTRTGHNEQFF.

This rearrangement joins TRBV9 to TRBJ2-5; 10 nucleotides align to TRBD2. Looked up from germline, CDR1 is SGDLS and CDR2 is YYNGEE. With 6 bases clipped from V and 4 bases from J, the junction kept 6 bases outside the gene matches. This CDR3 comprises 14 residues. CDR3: CASTPGLAIETQYF. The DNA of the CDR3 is TGTGCCAGCACTCCGGGACTAGCGATAGAGACCCAGTACTTC.

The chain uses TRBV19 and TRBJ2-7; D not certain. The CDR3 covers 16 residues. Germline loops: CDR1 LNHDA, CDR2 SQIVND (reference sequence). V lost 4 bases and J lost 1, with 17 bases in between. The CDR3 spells CASSTRLPAWSYEQYV. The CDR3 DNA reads TGTGCCAGTAGTACGAGACTCCCCGCTTGGTCCTACGAGCAGTACGTC.

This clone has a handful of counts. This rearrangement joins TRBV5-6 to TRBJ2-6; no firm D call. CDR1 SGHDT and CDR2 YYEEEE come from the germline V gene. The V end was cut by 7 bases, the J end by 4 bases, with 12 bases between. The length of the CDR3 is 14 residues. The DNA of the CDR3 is TGTGCCAGCCGCCCTTCCGGGGGGGCCAACGTCCTGACTTTC. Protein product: CASRPSGGANVLTF. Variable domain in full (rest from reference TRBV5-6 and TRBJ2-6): DAGVTQSPTHLIKTRGQQVTLRCSPKSGHDTVSWYQQALGQGPQFIFQYYEEEERQRGNFPDRFSGHQFPNYSSELNVNALLLGDSALYLCASRPSGGANVLTFGAGSRLTVL.

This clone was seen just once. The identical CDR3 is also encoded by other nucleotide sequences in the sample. CDR3 sequence (DNA): TGCGCCAGCAGCTTGGGACAGATAAATGAAAAACTGTTTTTT. Its translation: CASSLGQINEKLFF. This sequence joins TRBV5-1 and TRBJ1-4, with a weak D call TRBD1 (5 bases). The CDR3 is 14 residues long. The germline gives CDR1 SGHRS, CDR2 YFSETQ. V lost 0 bases and J 5 bases, leaving 8 bases between the germline ends.

The CDR3 region has the DNA TGTGCCAGCAGCGTAGGGGGACAGCAATTAAACATTCAGTACTTC. It yields the protein CASSVGGQQLNIQYF. The chain recombines TRBV9 with TRBJ2-4; TRBD1 matches at 7 bases. This CDR3 contains 15 residues. Losses at the gene ends were 0 bases for V and 6 bases for J; bases not matched to a gene: 6. Looked up from germline, CDR1 is SGDLS and CDR2 is YYNGEE.

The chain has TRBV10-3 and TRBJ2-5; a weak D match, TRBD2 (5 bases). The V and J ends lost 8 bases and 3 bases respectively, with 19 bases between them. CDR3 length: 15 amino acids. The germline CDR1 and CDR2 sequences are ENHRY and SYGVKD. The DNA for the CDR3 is TGTGCCATCCTAATTGGACTCGAACACAAAGAGACCCAGTACTTC. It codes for CAILIGLEHKETQYF.

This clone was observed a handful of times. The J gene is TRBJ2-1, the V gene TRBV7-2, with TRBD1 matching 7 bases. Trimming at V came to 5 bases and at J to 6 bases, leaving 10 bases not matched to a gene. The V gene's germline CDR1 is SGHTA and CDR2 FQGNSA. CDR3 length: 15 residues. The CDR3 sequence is CASSPGTARVNEQFF. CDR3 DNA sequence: TGTGCCAGCAGCCCAGGGACAGCCCGAGTCAATGAGCAGTTCTTC.

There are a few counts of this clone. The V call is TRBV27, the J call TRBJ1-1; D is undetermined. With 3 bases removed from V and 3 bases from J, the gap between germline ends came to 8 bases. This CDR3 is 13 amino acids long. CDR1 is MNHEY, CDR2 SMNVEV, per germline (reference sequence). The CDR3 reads CASSFSGDTEAFF. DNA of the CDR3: TGTGCCAGCAGTTTTTCCGGGGACACTGAAGCTTTCTTT.

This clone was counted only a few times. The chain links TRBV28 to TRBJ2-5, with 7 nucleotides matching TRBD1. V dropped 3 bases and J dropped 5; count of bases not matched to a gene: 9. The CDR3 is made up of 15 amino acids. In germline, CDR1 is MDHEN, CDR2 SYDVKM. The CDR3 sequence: CASSFKTGSQETQYF. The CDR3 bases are TGTGCCAGCAGTTTCAAGACAGGGTCTCAGGAGACCCAGTACTTC.

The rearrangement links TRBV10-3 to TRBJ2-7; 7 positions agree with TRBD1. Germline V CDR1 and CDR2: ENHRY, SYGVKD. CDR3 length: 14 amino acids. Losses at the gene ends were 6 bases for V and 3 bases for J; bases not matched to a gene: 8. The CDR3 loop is CAISSAGDSYEQYF. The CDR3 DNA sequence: TGTGCCATCAGCTCAGCCGGGGACAGCTACGAGCAGTACTTC.

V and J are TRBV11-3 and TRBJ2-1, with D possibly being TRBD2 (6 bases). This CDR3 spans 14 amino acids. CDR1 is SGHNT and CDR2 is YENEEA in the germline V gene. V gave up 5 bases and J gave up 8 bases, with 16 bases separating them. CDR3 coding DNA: TGTGCCAGCAGCCTCCGGCGGGGTTTTGATGAGCAGTTCTTC. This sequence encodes CASSLRRGFDEQFF.

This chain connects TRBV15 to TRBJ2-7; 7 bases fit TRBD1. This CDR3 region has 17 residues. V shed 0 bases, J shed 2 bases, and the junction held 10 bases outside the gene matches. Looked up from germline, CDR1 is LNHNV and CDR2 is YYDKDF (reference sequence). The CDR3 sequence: CATSRDRHPGGPYEQYV. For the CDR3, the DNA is TGTGCCACCAGCAGAGATCGCCATCCAGGGGGTCCCTACGAGCAGTACGTC.

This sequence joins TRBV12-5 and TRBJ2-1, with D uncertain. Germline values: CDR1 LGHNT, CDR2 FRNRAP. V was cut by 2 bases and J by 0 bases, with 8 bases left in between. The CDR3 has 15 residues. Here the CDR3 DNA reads TGTGCTAGTGGTTTGTTAGCAGACTCCTACAATGAGCAGTTCTTC. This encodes CASGLLADSYNEQFF.

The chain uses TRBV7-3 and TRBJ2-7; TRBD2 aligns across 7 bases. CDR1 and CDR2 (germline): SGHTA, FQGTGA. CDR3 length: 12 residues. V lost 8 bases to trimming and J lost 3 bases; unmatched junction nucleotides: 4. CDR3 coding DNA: TGTGCCAGCGCGGGGGAGGGCTACGAGCAGTACTTC. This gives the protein CASAGEGYEQYF.

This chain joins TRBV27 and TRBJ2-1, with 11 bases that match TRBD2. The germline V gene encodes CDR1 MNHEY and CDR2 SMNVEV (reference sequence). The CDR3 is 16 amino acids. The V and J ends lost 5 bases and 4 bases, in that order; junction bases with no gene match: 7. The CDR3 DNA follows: TGTGCCAGCAGTACCGGGACTAGCGGACCGTACAATGAGCAGTTCTTC. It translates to CASSTGTSGPYNEQFF.

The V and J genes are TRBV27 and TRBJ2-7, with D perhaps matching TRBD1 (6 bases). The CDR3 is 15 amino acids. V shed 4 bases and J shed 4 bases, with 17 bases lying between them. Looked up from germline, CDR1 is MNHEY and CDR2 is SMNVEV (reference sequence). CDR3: CASSSGQTRIYEQYF. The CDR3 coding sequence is TGTGCCAGCAGTTCAGGACAGACTCGAATTTACGAGCAGTACTTC.

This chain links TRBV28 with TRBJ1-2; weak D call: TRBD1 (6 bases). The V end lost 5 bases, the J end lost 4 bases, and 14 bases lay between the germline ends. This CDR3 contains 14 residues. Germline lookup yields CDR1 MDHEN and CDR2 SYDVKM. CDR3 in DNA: TGTGCCAGCAGTGCCTGGACAGCCCCCTATGGCTACACCTTC. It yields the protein CASSAWTAPYGYTF.

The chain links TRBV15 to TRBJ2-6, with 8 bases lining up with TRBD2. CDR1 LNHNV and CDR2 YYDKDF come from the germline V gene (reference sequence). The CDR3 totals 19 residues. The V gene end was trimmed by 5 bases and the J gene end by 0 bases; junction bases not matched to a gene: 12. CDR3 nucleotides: TGTGCCACCAGCCCCCGGCGGGGGGACCACCCCTCTGGGGCCAACGTCCTGACTTTC. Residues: CATSPRRGDHPSGANVLTF.